Following are 11 T cell receptor beta chains from one sample sequenced in a study of blood T cell repertoires in COVID-19. Sequenced by immunoSEQ multiplex PCR; TCRdb stores in-frame clones only, minus some. The sample has fewer than 150,000 clones, less than 80% seen once. The sequenced sample was peripheral blood. The receptor set was obtained from a man aged 50-59 years with acute or convalescent COVID-19.

This clone showed up just once. The chain links TRBV11-1 to TRBJ1-2, with D perhaps TRBD1 (6 bases). This CDR3 has 13 residues. The germline gives CDR1 SGHAT, CDR2 FQDESV (reference sequence). Trimming shortened V by 5 bases and J by 6 bases, and 13 bases separated the two germline ends. The CDR3 nucleotides read TGTGCCAGCAGCCCCGGGACATCCCATGGCTACACCTTC. Amino acid sequence: CASSPGTSHGYTF.

This chain joins TRBV6-5 and TRBJ2-5, with 14 bases identical to TRBD2. The V gene end was trimmed by 4 bases and the J gene end by 4 bases; junction bases not matched to a gene: 5. The CDR3 has 16 residues. Per germline, CDR1 MNHEY and CDR2 SVGAGI. CDR3 bases: TGTGCCAGCAGTTGGACTAGCGGGGGGCAACCAGAGACCCAGTACTTC. Protein product: CASSWTSGGQPETQYF.

A few counts support this clone. In DNA form, the CDR3 reads TGTGCCACCAGTGAAACAGGCGAAAAACTGTTTTTT. This encodes CATSETGEKLFF. V is TRBV24-1 and J is TRBJ1-4; tentatively, D is TRBD1 (5 bases). CDR1 and CDR2 from the germline V gene are KGHDR and SFDVKD. The V end lost 4 bases, the J end lost 8 bases, and 7 bases lay between the germline ends. The CDR3 is 12 residues long.

The genes are TRBV5-1 and TRBJ2-3; 8 bases agree with TRBD2. The junction had 6 bases not matched to a gene; V was cut back by 4 bases and J by 2 bases. The CDR3 is made up of 15 amino acids. Per germline, CDR1 SGHRS and CDR2 YFSETQ. Here the CDR3 reads CASSPGGGSTDTQYF. The CDR3 region has the DNA TGCGCCAGCAGCCCCGGGGGGGGATCCACAGATACGCAGTATTTT. The full variable domain, in which reference TRBV5-1 and TRBJ2-3 provide the parts outside the CDR3, is KAGVTQTPRYLIKTRGQQVTLSCSPISGHRSVSWYQQTPGQGLQFLFEYFSETQRNKGNFPGRFSGRQFSNSRSEMNVSTLELGDSALYLCASSPGGGSTDTQYFGPGTRLTVL.

This chain uses TRBV28 with TRBJ1-5; 7 bases fit TRBD1. Germline trimming cut 5 bases from V and 4 bases from J; bases unmatched to any gene: 11. CDR1 MDHEN and CDR2 SYDVKM come from the germline V gene. The CDR3 is 16 amino acids. For the CDR3, the DNA is TGTGCCAGCAGTAGAGGGACGTCGACAGGGAATCAGCCCCAGCATTTT. It encodes CASSRGTSTGNQPQHF. Full variable domain (missing parts from reference TRBV28 and TRBJ1-5): DVKVTQSSRYLVKRTGEKVFLECVQDMDHENMFWYRQDPGLGLRLIYFSYDVKMKEKGDIPEGYSVSREKKERFSLILESASTNQTSMYLCASSRGTSTGNQPQHFGDGTRLSIL.

V gene TRBV5-1 combines with J gene TRBJ2-1, with 9 bases matching TRBD2. With V trimmed by 6 bases and J by 4 bases, 8 bases remained unmatched. The CDR3 has 15 amino acids. The germline CDR1 and CDR2 sequences are SGHRS and YFSETQ. The CDR3 region has the DNA TGCGCCAGCACCCTGACTAGCGGAGTTTACAATGAGCAGTTCTTC. This sequence encodes CASTLTSGVYNEQFF.

The rearrangement uses TRBV9 and TRBJ2-1, with 9 bases identical to TRBD2. The germline V gene encodes CDR1 SGDLS and CDR2 YYNGEE. V lost 4 bases to trimming and J lost 7 bases; unmatched junction nucleotides: 12. The CDR3 consists of 16 residues. CDR3 amino acids: CASSPGGSGRENEQFF. The CDR3 DNA is TGTGCCAGCAGCCCCGGCGGTAGCGGGAGAGAAAATGAGCAGTTCTTC.

V gene TRBV18 combines with J gene TRBJ2-7; 9 bases align to TRBD1. The CDR3 covers 21 residues. The V gene end was trimmed by 3 bases and the J gene end by 0 bases; junction bases not matched to a gene: 21. Germline assignment: CDR1 KGHSH and CDR2 LQKENI. In nucleotides, the CDR3 is TGTGCCAGCTCACCGGGAGGACAGGGGAACTCTTTGGGCCTCTCCTCCTACGAGCAGTACTTC. Protein product: CASSPGGQGNSLGLSSYEQYF.

V usage is TRBV5-3 and J usage is TRBJ2-7; D gene ambiguous. TRBV5-3 is an ORF for which the function is uncertain. V lost 4 bases, J lost 1 base, and 18 bases lay in between. The CDR3 runs to 16 residues. CDR3 residues: CARSRDVLADSYEQYF. Here the CDR3 DNA reads TGTGCCAGAAGCCGCGATGTTCTTGCGGATTCCTACGAGCAGTACTTC.

This chain uses TRBV6-1 with TRBJ1-1; no firm D call. The CDR3 contains 13 residues. Germline V gives CDR1 MNHNS, CDR2 SASEGT. The V end was cut by 7 bases, the J end by 1 base, with 10 bases between. The CDR3 sequence is CASKEGPNTEAFF. The CDR3 DNA reads as TGTGCCAGCAAAGAGGGTCCGAACACTGAAGCTTTCTTT.

V and J are TRBV1 and TRBJ2-1; TRBD2, the D gene given by the table, was not confirmed from the DNA. TRBV1 is shown as a pseudogene. The CDR3 runs 18 residues. CDR3 sequence: CTSSQDNRAGGPYNEQFF. The CDR3 DNA reads as TGCACCAGCAGCCAAGATAATAGGGCGGGAGGCCCCTACAATGAGCAGTTCTTC.